The 5 T cell receptor beta chains below come from one sample, sequenced in a study of T cell responses to AZD1222 COVID-19 vaccine. The table came from immunoSEQ multiplex PCR; TCRdb's copy has only in-frame clones and leaves some out. Of about 190,000 clones listed, about 87% are singletons. The specimen was peripheral blood, collected on day 0 of MenACWY control vaccination. These TCRs come from an adult in good health.

The V call is TRBV19, the J call TRBJ2-1; unclear D gene. Trimming cost V 6 bases and J 8 bases, with 20 bases left between them. Germline V gene data show CDR1 as LNHDA and CDR2 as SQIVND (reference sequence). CDR3 length: 15 residues. CDR3 amino acids: CASSSRSFSVDEQFF. The CDR3, as DNA: TGTGCCAGTAGCTCAAGATCCTTCTCGGTCGATGAGCAGTTCTTC.

On this clone: The same CDR3 arises from other DNA sequences in this sample as well. The V and J genes are TRBV3-1 (or the pseudogene TRBV3-2) and TRBJ1-3; D is unclear. Germline V lookup: CDR1 LGHDT, CDR2 YNNKEL (reference sequence). Trimming took off 6 bases at V and 0 bases at J, with 6 bases between the two ends. CDR3 length equals 13 residues. The CDR3 loop is CASSPNSGNTIYF. CDR3 in DNA: TGTGCCAGCAGTCCTAACTCTGGAAACACCATATATTTT.

In the case of this clone: Other nucleotide sequences in the sample specify the same CDR3. CDR3 sequence (DNA): TGTGCCAGCAGTCTGACTGGTTACAATGAGCAGTTCTTC. This sequence encodes CASSLTGYNEQFF. V gene TRBV28 combines with J gene TRBJ2-1; unclear D gene. Germline loops: CDR1 MDHEN, CDR2 SYDVKM. The V gene lost 5 bases and the J gene lost 4 bases, with 9 bases spanning the gap. This CDR3 region has 13 residues.

J is TRBJ2-7 and V is TRBV2; D is uncertain. Germline CDR1 SNHLY, CDR2 FYNNEI. The CDR3 has 11 residues. Trimming removed 9 bases at V and 1 base at J, with 7 bases between. CDR3 region: CARGNSYEQYF. CDR3 nucleotide sequence: TGTGCCAGAGGCAATTCCTACGAGCAGTACTTC.

The chain carries TRBV2 and TRBJ2-3, with 11 nucleotides matching TRBD2. The CDR3 is 14 residues long. V gave up 8 bases and J gave up 3 bases; unmatched junction bases: 4. CDR1 and CDR2 (germline): SNHLY, FYNNEI. The CDR3 protein is CASYASGRTDTQYF. The DNA of the CDR3 is TGTGCCAGCTACGCTAGCGGGAGGACAGATACGCAGTATTTT.